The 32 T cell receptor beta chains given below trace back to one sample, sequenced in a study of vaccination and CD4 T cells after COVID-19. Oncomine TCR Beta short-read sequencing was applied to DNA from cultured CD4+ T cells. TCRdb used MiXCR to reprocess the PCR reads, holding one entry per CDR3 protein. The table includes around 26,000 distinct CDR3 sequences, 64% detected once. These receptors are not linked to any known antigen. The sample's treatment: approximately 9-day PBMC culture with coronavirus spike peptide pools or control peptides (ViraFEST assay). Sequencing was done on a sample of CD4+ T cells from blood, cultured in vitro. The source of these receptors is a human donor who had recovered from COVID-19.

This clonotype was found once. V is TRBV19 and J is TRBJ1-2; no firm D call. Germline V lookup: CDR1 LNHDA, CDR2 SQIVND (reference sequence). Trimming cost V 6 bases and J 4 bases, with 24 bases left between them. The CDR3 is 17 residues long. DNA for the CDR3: TGTGCCAGTAGCCCATCTCCGGACCGTCGCTCGCCCTATGGCTACACCTTC. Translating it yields CASSPSPDRRSPYGYTF.

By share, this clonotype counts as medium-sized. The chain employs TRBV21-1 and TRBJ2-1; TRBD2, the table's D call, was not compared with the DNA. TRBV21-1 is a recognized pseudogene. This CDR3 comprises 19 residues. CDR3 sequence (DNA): TGTGCCAGCAGCACTACAGCTTTAGCGTGCCTTTGCCCCTACAATGAGCAGTTCTTC. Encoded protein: CASSTTALACLCPYNEQFF.

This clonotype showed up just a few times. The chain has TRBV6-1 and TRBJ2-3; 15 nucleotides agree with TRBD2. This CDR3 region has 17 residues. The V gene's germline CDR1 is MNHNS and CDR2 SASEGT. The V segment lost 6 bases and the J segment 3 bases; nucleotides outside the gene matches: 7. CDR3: CASRPPGLAGGTDTQYF. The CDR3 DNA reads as TGTGCCAGCAGGCCCCCGGGACTAGCGGGAGGTACAGATACGCAGTATTTT.

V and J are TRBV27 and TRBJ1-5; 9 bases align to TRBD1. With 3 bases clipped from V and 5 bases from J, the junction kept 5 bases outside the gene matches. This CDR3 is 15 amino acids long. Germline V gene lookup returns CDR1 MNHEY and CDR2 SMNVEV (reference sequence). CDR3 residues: CASSFGTGIHQPQHF. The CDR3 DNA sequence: TGTGCCAGCAGTTTCGGGACAGGGATTCATCAGCCCCAGCATTTT.

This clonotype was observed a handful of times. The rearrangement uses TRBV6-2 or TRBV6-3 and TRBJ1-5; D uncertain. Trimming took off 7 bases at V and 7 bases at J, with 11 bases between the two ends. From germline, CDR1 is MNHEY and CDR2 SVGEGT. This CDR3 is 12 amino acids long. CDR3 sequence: CASTTTMQPQHF. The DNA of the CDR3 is TGTGCCAGCACCACTACCATGCAGCCCCAGCATTTT.

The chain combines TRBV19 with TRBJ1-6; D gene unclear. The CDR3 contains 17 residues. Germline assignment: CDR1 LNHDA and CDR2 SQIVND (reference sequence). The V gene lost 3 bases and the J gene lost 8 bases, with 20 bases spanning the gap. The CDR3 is CASSMAGGSRVHSPLHF. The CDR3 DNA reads TGTGCCAGTAGTATGGCTGGTGGGAGCCGGGTTCATTCACCCCTCCACTTT.

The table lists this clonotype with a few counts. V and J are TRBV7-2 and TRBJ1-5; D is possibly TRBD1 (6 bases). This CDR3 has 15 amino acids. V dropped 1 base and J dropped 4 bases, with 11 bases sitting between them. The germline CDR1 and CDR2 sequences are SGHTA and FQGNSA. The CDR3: CASSLEGQSNQPQHF. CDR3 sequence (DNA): TGTGCCAGCAGCTTAGAAGGACAGTCAAATCAGCCCCAGCATTTT.

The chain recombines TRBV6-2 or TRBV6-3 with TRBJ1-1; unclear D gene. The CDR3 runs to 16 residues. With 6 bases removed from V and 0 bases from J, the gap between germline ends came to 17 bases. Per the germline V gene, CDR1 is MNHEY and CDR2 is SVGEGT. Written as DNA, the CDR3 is TGTGCCAGCAGCAAAGATGCCGGGTACTTGAACACTGAAGCTTTCTTT. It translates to CASSKDAGYLNTEAFF.

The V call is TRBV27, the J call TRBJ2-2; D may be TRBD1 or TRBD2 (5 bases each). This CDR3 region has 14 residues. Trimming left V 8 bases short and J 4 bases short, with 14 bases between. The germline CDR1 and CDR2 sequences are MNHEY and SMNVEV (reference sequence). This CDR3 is CASRVEGPTGELFF. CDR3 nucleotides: TGTGCCAGCCGTGTTGAGGGACCCACCGGGGAGCTGTTTTTT.

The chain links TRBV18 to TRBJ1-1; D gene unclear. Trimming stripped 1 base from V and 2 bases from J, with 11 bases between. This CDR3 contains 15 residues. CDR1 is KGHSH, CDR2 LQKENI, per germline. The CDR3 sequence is CASSPQKGINTEAFF. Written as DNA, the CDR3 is TGTGCCAGCTCACCACAGAAGGGAATAAACACTGAAGCTTTCTTT.

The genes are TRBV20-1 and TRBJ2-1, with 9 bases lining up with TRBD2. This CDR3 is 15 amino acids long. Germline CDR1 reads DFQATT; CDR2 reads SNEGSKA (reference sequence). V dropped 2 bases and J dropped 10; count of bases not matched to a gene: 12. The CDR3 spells CSARHPAGGGAEQFF. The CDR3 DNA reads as TGCAGTGCTAGACATCCAGCGGGGGGAGGGGCGGAGCAGTTCTTC.

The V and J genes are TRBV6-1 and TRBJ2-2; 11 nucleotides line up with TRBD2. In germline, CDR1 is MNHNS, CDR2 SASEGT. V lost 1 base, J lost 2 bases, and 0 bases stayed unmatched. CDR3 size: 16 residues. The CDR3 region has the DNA TGTGCCAGCAGTGAAGGACTAGCGGGAAACACCGGGGAGCTGTTTTTT. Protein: CASSEGLAGNTGELFF.

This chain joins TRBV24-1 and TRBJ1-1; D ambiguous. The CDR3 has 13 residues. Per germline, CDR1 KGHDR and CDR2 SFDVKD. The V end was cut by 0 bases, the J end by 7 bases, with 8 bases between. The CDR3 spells CATSDLRGIEAFF. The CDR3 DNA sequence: TGTGCCACCAGTGATTTGCGGGGTATTGAAGCTTTCTTT.

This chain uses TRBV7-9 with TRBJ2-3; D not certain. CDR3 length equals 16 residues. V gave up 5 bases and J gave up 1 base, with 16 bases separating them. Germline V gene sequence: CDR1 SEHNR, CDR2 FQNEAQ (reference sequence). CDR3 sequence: CASSAPRAIGTDTQYF. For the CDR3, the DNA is TGTGCCAGCAGCGCCCCCCGCGCGATCGGCACAGATACGCAGTATTTT. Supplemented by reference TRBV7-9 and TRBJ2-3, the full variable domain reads DTGVSQNPRHKITKRGQNVTFRCDPISEHNRLYWYRQTLGQGPEFLTYFQNEAQLEKSRLLSDRFSAERPKGSFSTLEIQRTEQGDSAMYLCASSAPRAIGTDTQYFGPGTRLTVL.

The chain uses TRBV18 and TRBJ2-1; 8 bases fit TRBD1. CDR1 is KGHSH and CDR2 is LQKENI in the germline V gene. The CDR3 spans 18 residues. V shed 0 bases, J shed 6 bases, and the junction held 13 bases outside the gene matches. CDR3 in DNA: TGTGCCAGCTCACCACCGATACGACAGGGGCTAAACTCCAATGAGCAGTTCTTC. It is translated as CASSPPIRQGLNSNEQFF.

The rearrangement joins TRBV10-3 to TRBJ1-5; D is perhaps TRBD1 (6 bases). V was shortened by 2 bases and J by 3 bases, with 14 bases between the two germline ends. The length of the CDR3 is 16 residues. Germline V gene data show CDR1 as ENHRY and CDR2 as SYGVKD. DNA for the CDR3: TGTGCCATCAGTGAGAGGGGGAGATCGAACAATCAGCCCCAGCATTTT. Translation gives CAISERGRSNNQPQHF.

CDR3 DNA sequence: TGTGCCAGCAGCTTAGGAAGGGAGTTGGCGGCTGAAGCTTTCTTT. The encoded protein is CASSLGRELAAEAFF. The J gene is TRBJ1-1, the V gene TRBV11-2; D call uncertain. The CDR3 extends over 15 amino acids. Looked up from germline, CDR1 is SGHAT and CDR2 is FQNNGV. The ends were cut back, 1 base at V and 6 bases at J, with 15 bases in the middle.

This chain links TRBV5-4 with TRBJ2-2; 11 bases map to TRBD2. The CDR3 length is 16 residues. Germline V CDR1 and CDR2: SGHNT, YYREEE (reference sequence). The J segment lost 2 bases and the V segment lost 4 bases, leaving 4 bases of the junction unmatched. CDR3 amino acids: CASSRRLAGNTGELFF. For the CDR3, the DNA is TGTGCCAGCAGCCGACGACTAGCGGGAAACACCGGGGAGCTGTTTTTT.

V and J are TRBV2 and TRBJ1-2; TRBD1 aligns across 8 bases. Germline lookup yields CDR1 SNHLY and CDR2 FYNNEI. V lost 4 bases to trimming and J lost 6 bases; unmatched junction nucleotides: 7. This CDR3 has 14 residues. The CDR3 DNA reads TGTGCCAGCAGTGCCGACACCAGGGGGCATGGCTACACCTTC. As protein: CASSADTRGHGYTF.

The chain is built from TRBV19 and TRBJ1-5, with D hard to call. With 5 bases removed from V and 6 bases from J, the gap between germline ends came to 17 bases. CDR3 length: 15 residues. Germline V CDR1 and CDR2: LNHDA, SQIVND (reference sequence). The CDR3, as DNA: TGTGCCAGTAGTCCCACTTCCGCAGGACTTCAGCCCCAGCATTTT. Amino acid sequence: CASSPTSAGLQPQHF.

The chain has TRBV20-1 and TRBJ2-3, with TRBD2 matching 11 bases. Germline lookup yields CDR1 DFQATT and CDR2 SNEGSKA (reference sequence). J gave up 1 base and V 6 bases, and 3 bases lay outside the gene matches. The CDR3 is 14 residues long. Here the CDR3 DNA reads TGCAGTGCACCGACTAGCGGGGGCACAGATACGCAGTATTTT. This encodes CSAPTSGGTDTQYF.

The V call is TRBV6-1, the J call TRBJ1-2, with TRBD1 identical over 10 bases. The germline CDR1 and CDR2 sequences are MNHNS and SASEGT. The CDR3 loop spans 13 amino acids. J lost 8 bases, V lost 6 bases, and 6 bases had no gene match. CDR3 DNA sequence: TGTGCCAGCAGGACAGGGGGCTTCGTGGGCTACACCTTC. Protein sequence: CASRTGGFVGYTF.

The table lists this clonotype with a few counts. CDR3 sequence (DNA): TGCGCCAGCAGCCAAGGAGGGCCGGGCCTGAGCAATCAGCCCCAGCATTTT. It codes for CASSQGGPGLSNQPQHF. The chain uses TRBV4-3 and TRBJ1-5; D is undetermined. The CDR3 loop spans 17 amino acids. V lost 1 base and J lost 1, with 14 bases in between. Germline V lookup: CDR1 LGHNA, CDR2 YSLEER.

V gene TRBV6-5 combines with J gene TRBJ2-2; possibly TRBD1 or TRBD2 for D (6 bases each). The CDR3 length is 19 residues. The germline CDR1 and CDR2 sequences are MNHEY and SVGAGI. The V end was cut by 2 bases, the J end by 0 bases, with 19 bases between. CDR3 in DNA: TGTGCCAGCAGTTACGAGGGGGGACAATCGGCCGCGAACACCGGGGAGCTGTTTTTT. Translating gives CASSYEGGQSAANTGELFF.

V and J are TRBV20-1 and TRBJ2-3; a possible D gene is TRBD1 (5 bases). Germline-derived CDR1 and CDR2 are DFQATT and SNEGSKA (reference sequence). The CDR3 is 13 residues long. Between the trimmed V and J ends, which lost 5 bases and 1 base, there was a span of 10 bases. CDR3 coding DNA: TGCAGTGCTCCCCAGGGTCGCACAGATACGCAGTATTTT. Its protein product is CSAPQGRTDTQYF.

The CDR3 DNA follows: TGCGCCAGCAGTGAATCGCCCGGGGAGCTGTTTTTT. It encodes CASSESPGELFF. This sequence joins TRBV10-1 and TRBJ2-2; no firm D call. The CDR3 extends over 12 amino acids. Germline loops: CDR1 WNHNN, CDR2 SYGVQD (reference sequence). V was cut by 3 bases and J by 6 bases, with 5 bases left in between.

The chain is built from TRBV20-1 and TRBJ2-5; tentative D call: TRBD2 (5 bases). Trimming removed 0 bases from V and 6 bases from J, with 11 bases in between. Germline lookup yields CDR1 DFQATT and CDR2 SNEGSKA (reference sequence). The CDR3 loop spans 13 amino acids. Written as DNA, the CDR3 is TGCAGTGCTAGAGATGGGAGTAGGCAGACCCAGTACTTC. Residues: CSARDGSRQTQYF.

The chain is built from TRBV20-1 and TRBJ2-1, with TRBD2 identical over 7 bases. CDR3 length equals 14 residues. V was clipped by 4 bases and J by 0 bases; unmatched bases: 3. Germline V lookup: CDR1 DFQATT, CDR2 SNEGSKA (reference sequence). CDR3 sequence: CSATSGSSYNEQFF. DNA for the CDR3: TGCAGTGCTACTAGCGGTAGCTCCTACAATGAGCAGTTCTTC.

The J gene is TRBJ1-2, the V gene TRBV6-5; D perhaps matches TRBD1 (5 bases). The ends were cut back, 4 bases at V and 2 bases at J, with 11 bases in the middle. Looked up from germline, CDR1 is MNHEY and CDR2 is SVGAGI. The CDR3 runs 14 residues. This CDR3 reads CASSSMTANYGYTF. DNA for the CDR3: TGTGCCAGCAGTTCCATGACAGCCAACTATGGCTACACCTTC.

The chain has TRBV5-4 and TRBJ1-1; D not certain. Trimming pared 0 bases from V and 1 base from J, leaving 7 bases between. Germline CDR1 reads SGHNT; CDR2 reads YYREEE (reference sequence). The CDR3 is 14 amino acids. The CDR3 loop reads CASSLVGRNTEAFF. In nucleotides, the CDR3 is TGTGCCAGCAGCTTGGTGGGAAGGAACACTGAAGCTTTCTTT.

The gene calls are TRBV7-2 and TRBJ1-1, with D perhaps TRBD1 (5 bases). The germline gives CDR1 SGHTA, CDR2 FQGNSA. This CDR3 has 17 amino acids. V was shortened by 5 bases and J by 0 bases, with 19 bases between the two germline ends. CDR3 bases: TGTGCCAGCAGCCCGGGGGGGTCACGCCTAATGAACACTGAAGCTTTCTTT. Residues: CASSPGGSRLMNTEAFF.

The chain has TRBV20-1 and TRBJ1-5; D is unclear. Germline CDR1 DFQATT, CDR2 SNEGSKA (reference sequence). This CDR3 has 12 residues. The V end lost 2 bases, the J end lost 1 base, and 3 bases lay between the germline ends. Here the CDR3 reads CSARNSNQPQHF. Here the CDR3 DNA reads TGCAGTGCTAGAAACAGCAATCAGCCCCAGCATTTT.